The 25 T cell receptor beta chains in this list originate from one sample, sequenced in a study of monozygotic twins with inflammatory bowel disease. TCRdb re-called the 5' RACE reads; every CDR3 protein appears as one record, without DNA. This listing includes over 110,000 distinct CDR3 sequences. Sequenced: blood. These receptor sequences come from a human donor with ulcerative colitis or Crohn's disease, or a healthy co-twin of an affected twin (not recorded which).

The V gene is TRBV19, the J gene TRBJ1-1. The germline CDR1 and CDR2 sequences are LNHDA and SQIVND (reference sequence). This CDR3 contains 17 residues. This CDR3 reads CASSMERRSIMNTEAFF.

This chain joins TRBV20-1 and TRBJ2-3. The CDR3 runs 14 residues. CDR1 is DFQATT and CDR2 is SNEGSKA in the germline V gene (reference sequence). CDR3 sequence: CSATRQRGTDTQYF.

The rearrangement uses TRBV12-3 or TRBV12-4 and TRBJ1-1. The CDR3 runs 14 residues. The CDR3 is CASSLSSLSTEAFF.

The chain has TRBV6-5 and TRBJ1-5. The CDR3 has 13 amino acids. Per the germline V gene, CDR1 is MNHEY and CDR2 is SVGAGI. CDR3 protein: CASSYQNNQPQHF.

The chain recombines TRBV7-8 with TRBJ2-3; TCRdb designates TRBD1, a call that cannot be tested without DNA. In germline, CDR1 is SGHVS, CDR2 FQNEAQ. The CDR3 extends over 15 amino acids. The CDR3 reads CASISRDGSTDTQYF.

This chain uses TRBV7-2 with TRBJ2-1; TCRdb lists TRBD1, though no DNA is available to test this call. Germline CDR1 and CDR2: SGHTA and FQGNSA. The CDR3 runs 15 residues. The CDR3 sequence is CASSLFETVRGEQFF.

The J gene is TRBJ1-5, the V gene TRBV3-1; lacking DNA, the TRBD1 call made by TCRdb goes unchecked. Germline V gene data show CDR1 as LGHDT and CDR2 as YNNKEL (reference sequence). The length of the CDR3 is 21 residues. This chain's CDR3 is CASSQDTTGQGSSYSNQPQHF.

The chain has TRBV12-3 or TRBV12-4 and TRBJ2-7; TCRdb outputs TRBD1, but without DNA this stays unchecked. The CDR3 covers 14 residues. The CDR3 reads CASSPTGFSYEQYF.

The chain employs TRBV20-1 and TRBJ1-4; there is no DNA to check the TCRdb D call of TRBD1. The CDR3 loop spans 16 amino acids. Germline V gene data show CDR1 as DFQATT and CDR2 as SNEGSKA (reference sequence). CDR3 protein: CSAPGRGPATNEKLFF.

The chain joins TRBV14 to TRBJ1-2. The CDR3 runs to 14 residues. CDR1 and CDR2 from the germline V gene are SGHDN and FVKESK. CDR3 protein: CASSQGREGYGYTF.

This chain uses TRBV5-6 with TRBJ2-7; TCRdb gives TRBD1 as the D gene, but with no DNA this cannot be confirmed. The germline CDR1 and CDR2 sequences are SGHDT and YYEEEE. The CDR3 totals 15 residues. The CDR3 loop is CASSTPSGTGYEQYF.

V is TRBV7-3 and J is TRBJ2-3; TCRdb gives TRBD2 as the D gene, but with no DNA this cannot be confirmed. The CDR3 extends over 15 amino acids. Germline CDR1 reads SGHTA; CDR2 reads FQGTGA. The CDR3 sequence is CASSHGASGGDTQYF. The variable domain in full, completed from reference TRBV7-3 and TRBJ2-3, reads GAGVSQTPSNKVTEKGKYVELRCDPISGHTALYWYRQSLGQGPEFLIYFQGTGAADDSGLPNDRFFAVRPEGSVSTLKIQRTERGDSAVYLCASSHGASGGDTQYFGPGTRLTVL.

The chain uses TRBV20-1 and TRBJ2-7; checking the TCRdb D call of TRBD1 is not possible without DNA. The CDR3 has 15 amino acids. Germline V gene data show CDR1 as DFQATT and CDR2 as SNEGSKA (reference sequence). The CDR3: CSARDWSDPAYEQYF.

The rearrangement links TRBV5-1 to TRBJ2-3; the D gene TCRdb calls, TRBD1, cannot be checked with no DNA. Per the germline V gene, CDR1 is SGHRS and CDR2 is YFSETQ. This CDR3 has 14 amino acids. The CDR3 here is CASSTGGRTDTQYF. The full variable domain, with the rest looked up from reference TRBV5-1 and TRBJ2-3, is KAGVTQTPRYLIKTRGQQVTLSCSPISGHRSVSWYQQTPGQGLQFLFEYFSETQRNKGNFPGRFSGRQFSNSRSEMNVSTLELGDSALYLCASSTGGRTDTQYFGPGTRLTVL.

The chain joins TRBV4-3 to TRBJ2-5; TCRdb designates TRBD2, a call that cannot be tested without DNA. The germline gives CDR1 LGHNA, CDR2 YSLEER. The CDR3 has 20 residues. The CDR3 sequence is CASSQEERGGAFLNQETQYF.

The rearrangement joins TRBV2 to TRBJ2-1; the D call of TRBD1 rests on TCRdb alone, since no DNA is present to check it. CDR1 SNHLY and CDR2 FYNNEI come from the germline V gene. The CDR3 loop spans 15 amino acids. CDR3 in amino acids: CASSAQGPSYNEQFF.

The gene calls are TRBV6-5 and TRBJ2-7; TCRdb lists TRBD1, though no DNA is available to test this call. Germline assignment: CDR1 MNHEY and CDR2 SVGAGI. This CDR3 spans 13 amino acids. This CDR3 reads CASGLTGRYEQYF.

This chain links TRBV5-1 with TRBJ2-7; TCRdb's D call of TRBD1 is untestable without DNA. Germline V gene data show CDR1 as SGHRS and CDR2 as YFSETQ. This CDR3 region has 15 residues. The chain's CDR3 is CASSFRDRLSYEQYF.

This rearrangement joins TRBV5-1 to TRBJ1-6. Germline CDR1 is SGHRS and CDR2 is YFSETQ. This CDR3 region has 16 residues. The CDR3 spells CASSLAGVLYNSPLHF.

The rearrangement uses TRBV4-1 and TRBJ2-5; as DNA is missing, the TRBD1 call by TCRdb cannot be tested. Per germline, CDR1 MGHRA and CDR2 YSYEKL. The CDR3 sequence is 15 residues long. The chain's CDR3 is CASRPVGRWEETQYF.

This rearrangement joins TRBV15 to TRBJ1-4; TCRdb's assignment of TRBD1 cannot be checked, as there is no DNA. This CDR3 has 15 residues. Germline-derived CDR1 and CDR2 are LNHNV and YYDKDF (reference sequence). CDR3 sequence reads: CATSPTGGSGEKLFF.

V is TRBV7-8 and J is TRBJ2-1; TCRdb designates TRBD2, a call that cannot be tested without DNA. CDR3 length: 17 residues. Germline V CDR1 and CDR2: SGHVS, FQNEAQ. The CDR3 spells CASSLGLLAGGLGEQFF.

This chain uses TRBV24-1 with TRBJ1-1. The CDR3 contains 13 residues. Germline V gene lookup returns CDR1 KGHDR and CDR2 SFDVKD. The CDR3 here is CATRSLGDTEAFF.

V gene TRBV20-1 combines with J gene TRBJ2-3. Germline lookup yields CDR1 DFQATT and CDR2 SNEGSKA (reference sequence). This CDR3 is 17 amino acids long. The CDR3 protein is CSARDLGVRPSTDTQYF.

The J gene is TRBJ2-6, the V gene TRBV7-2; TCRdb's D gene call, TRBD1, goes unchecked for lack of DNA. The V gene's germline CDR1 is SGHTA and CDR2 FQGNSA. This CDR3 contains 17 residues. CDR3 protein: CASSLYTGGSGANVLTF.